This T cell receptor beta chain was sequenced for a study of cytomegalovirus exposure and HLA in healthy donors. The CDR3 runs to 14 residues. J gave up 2 bases and V 7 bases, and 7 bases lay outside the gene matches. In germline, CDR1 is SGHRS, CDR2 YFSETQ. PCR used 60 Vbeta primers and 13 Jbeta primers. Some clones are missing from TCRdb's copy, which holds only in-frame ones; the method was immunoSEQ multiplex PCR. Its table records approximately 200,000 clones. This receptor was identified in a boy between 10 and 17 years old in good health and CMV-seronegative. The rearrangement links TRBV5-1 to TRBJ1-1; TRBD1 matches 8 bases. Sequencing was carried out using PBMCs. The CDR3 loop is CASGGQGGNTEAFF. In nucleotides, the CDR3 is TGCGCCAGCGGAGGACAGGGAGGCAACACTGAAGCTTTCTTT.